This passage covers 14 T cell receptor beta chains from one sample sequenced in a study of blood T cell repertoires in COVID-19. The protocol was immunoSEQ multiplex PCR, while the TCRdb copy is restricted to in-frame clones and leaves out a portion. Here the sample spans some 200,000 clones, roughly 79% being singletons. Sequencing was done on a sample of peripheral blood. The source of these receptors is a human donor with acute or convalescent COVID-19. The donor label of this sample is uncertain.

This chain uses TRBV5-1 with TRBJ2-6; D is undetermined. The CDR3 sequence is 15 residues long. CDR1 SGHRS and CDR2 YFSETQ come from the germline V gene. The germline V and J ends were trimmed by 4 bases and 0 bases, with 8 bases remaining between them. The CDR3 DNA is TGCGCCAGCAGCCCAGGTTCCTCTGGGGCCAACGTCCTGACTTTC. This sequence encodes CASSPGSSGANVLTF.

The rearrangement uses TRBV29-1 and TRBJ2-3, with 10 nucleotides matching TRBD2. The V segment lost 5 bases and the J segment 4 bases; nucleotides outside the gene matches: 9. Germline V gives CDR1 SQVTM, CDR2 ANQGSEA. The CDR3 has 15 residues. This CDR3 is CSVRRGTSVPDTQYF. In nucleotides, the CDR3 is TGCAGCGTTCGCCGGGGGACTAGCGTACCAGATACGCAGTATTTT.

V gene TRBV9 combines with J gene TRBJ1-3; the match to TRBD1 covers 11 bases. This CDR3 is 17 amino acids long. Unmatched junction bases numbered 4, after V lost 0 bases and J lost 2 bases. Germline V CDR1 and CDR2: SGDLS, YYNGEE. CDR3 DNA: TGTGCCAGCAGCGTAGAGGGACAGGGGGGCCCTGGAAACACCATATATTTT. It encodes CASSVEGQGGPGNTIYF.

The chain links TRBV5-1 to TRBJ2-5; possible D gene TRBD1, 6 bases. Looked up from germline, CDR1 is SGHRS and CDR2 is YFSETQ. The CDR3 spans 13 residues. V was cut by 4 bases and J by 9 bases, with 16 bases left in between. The CDR3 here is CASSIGQSLAQYF. DNA of the CDR3: TGCGCCAGCAGCATTGGACAGAGCTTGGCCCAGTACTTC.

The rearrangement links TRBV28 to TRBJ1-5; D is possibly TRBD1 (6 bases). Germline V gives CDR1 MDHEN, CDR2 SYDVKM. Trimming took 6 bases from V and 2 from J, leaving 17 bases between them. The CDR3 is 16 residues long. CDR3 coding DNA: TGTGCCAGCAGCCAAAGACGACAGGTTGGCAATCAGCCCCAGCATTTT. Translating gives CASSQRRQVGNQPQHF. Based on the CDR3 plus reference TRBV28 and TRBJ1-5, the full variable domain is DVKVTQSSRYLVKRTGEKVFLECVQDMDHENMFWYRQDPGLGLRLIYFSYDVKMKEKGDIPEGYSVSREKKERFSLILESASTNQTSMYLCASSQRRQVGNQPQHFGDGTRLSIL.

This chain connects TRBV19 to TRBJ1-2; 10 positions agree with TRBD1. The ends lost 5 bases at V and 4 bases at J; junction bases unmatched: 7. In germline, CDR1 is LNHDA, CDR2 SQIVND (reference sequence). This CDR3 is built from 15 residues. CDR3 amino acids: CASSYADRGGYGYTF. DNA of the CDR3: TGTGCCAGTAGTTACGCGGACAGGGGGGGCTATGGCTACACCTTC.

The genes are TRBV27 and TRBJ2-7; 11 positions agree with TRBD1. The V and J ends lost 6 bases and 6 bases, in that order; junction bases with no gene match: 4. There are 13 residues in the CDR3. Germline-derived CDR1 and CDR2 are MNHEY and SMNVEV (reference sequence). CDR3 in amino acids: CASRRTGGSEQYF. The CDR3 DNA is TGTGCCAGCAGGAGGACAGGGGGCAGCGAGCAGTACTTC.

The chain is built from TRBV28 and TRBJ2-1, with D unresolved. Germline CDR1 reads MDHEN; CDR2 reads SYDVKM. V was trimmed by 6 bases and J by 5 bases, leaving 17 bases between them. CDR3 length equals 15 residues. This CDR3 reads CASSALESWNNEQFF. CDR3 DNA: TGTGCCAGCAGCGCCTTGGAGAGCTGGAACAATGAGCAGTTCTTC.

This clone has just one count. V and J are TRBV7-2 and TRBJ2-1; possible D gene TRBD2, 6 bases. The CDR3 loop spans 17 amino acids. The germline V and J ends were trimmed by 1 base and 2 bases, with 15 bases remaining between them. Per germline, CDR1 SGHTA and CDR2 FQGNSA. The CDR3 protein is CASSLGAQRAAYNEQFF. CDR3 nucleotides: TGTGCCAGCAGCTTAGGAGCCCAGCGGGCTGCCTACAATGAGCAGTTCTTC.

This clone was observed at least ten times. The chain joins TRBV7-2 to TRBJ2-7; 11 bases match TRBD2. Germline values: CDR1 SGHTA, CDR2 FQGNSA. This CDR3 has 15 residues. V lost 4 bases, J lost 2 bases, and 4 bases stayed unmatched. The CDR3 DNA reads as TGTGCCAGCAGCTGGGGGACTAGCGGAACCTACGAGCAGTACTTC. Translation gives CASSWGTSGTYEQYF.

This chain connects TRBV19 to TRBJ1-1; possibly TRBD1 for D (6 bases). The germline V gene has CDR1 LNHDA and CDR2 SQIVND (reference sequence). The germline V and J ends were trimmed by 6 bases and 5 bases, with 16 bases remaining between them. The CDR3 contains 14 residues. In DNA form, the CDR3 reads TGTGCCAGTAGGTTCGCAGGGGAGTGGACTGAAGCTTTCTTT. Its translation: CASRFAGEWTEAFF.

The genes are TRBV24-1 and TRBJ2-1; 11 bases line up with TRBD2. V shed 4 bases and J 6 bases; nucleotides not matched to a gene: 7. In germline, CDR1 is KGHDR, CDR2 SFDVKD. The CDR3 covers 16 residues. CDR3 protein: CATSDKLAGVGNEQFF. CDR3 DNA sequence: TGTGCCACCAGTGACAAACTAGCGGGAGTAGGCAATGAGCAGTTCTTC.

A single count supports this clone. The chain combines TRBV19 with TRBJ2-1, with D possibly TRBD2 on 5 matching bases. CDR1 is LNHDA and CDR2 is SQIVND in the germline V gene (reference sequence). The CDR3 is 14 residues long. V gave up 5 bases and J gave up 4 bases, with 12 bases separating them. The CDR3 DNA sequence: TGTGCCAGTAGTGAGGGTGGGAAGTACAATGAGCAGTTCTTC. This codes for CASSEGGKYNEQFF.

The V gene is TRBV18, the J gene TRBJ2-1, with 11 bases that match TRBD1. The ends lost 1 base at V and 8 bases at J; junction bases unmatched: 4. This CDR3 is 15 amino acids long. Germline CDR1 and CDR2: KGHSH and LQKENI. CDR3 DNA: TGTGCCAGCTCACCACTAGGGACAGGGGGTCATGAGCAGTTCTTC. This gives the protein CASSPLGTGGHEQFF. Full variable domain (remainder filled in from reference TRBV18 and TRBJ2-1): NAGVMQNPRHLVRRRGQEARLRCSPMKGHSHVYWYRQLPEEGLKFMVYLQKENIIDESGMPKERFSAEFPKEGPSILRIQQVVRGDSAAYFCASSPLGTGGHEQFFGPGTRLTVL.